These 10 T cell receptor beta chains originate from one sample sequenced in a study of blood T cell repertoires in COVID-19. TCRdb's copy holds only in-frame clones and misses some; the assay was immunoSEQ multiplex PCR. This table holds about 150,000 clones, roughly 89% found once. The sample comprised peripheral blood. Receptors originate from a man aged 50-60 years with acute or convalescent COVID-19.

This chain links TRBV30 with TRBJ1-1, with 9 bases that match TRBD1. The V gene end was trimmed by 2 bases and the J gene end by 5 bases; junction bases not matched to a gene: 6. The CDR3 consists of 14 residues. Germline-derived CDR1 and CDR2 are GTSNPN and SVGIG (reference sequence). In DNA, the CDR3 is TGTGCCTGGAGTCGGACAGGGGTTGGTACTGAAGCTTTCTTT. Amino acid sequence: CAWSRTGVGTEAFF.

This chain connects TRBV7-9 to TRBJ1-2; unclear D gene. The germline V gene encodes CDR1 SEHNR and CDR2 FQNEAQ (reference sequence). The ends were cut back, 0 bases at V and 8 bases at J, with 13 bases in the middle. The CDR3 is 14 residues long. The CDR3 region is CASSLAGPFRGYTF. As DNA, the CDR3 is TGTGCCAGCAGCTTAGCTGGGCCTTTTCGGGGCTACACCTTC.

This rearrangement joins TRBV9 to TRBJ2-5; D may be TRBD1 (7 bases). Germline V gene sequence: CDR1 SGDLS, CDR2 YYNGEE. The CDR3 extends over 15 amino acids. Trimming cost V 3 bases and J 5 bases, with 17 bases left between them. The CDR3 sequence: CASSAPGGRRETQYF. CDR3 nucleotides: TGTGCCAGCAGCGCCCCAGGGGGGCGCAGGGAGACCCAGTACTTC.

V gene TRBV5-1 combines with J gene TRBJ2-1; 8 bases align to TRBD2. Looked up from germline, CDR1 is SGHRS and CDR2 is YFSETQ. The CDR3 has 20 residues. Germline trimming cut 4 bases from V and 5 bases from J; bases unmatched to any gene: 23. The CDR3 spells CASSPLSGTRFTPSNNEQFF. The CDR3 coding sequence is TGCGCCAGCAGCCCACTTTCCGGGACTAGATTCACTCCGTCGAACAATGAGCAGTTCTTC. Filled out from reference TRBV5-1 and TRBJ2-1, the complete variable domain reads KAGVTQTPRYLIKTRGQQVTLSCSPISGHRSVSWYQQTPGQGLQFLFEYFSETQRNKGNFPGRFSGRQFSNSRSEMNVSTLELGDSALYLCASSPLSGTRFTPSNNEQFFGPGTRLTVL.

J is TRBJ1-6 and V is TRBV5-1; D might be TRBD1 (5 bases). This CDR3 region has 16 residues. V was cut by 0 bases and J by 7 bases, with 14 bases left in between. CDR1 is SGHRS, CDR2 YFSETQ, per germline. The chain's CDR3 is CASSLDQRRGNSPLHF. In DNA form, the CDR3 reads TGCGCCAGCAGCTTGGACCAGCGTCGGGGGAATTCACCCCTCCACTTT.

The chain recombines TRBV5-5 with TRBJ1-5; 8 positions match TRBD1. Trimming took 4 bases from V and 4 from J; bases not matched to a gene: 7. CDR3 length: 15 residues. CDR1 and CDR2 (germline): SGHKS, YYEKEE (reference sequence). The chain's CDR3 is CASSRTTGVNQPQHF. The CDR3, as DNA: TGTGCCAGCAGCCGAACGACAGGGGTAAATCAGCCCCAGCATTTT. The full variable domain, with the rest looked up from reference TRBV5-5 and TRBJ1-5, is DAGVTQSPTHLIKTRGQQVTLRCSPISGHKSVSWYQQVLGQGPQFIFQYYEKEERGRGNFPDRFSARQFPNYSSELNVNALLLGDSALYLCASSRTTGVNQPQHFGDGTRLSIL.

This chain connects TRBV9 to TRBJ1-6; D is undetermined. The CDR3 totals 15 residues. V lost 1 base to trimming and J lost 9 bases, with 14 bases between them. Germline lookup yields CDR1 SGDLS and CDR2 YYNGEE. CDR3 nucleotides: TGTGCCAGCAGCGTACACGCCGCTACGGGTTCACCCCTCCACTTT. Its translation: CASSVHAATGSPLHF.

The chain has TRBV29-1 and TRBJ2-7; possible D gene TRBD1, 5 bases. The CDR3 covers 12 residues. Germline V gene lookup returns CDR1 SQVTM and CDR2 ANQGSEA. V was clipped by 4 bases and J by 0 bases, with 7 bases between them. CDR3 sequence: CSVGTSSYEQYF. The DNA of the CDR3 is TGCAGCGTTGGGACAAGCTCCTACGAGCAGTACTTC.

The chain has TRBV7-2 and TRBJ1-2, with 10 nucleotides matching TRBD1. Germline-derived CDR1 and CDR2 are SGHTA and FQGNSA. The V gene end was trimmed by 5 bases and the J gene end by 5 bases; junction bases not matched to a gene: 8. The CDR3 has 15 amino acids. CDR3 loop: CASSNDRGLWYGYTF. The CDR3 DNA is TGTGCCAGCAGCAACGACAGGGGGCTCTGGTATGGCTACACCTTC.

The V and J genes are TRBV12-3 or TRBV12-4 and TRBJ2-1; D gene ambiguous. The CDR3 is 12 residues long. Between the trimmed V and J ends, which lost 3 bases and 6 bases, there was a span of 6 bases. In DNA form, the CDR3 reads TGTGCCAGCAGTTTGTACGGCAATGAGCAGTTCTTC. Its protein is CASSLYGNEQFF.